Shown below are 19 T cell receptor beta chains from a single sample sequenced in a study of T cell repertoires in cytomegalovirus infection. TCRdb called the reads again in MiXCR, with one record for every CDR3 protein. The table lists approximately 500,000 distinct CDR3 sequences, more than 15% of them singletons. Input material: CD8+ T cells from PBMCs. All receptors derive from a human donor in good health (CMV status not recorded). Some clones in this sample may be carry-over from other donors' samples.

The chain recombines TRBV19 with TRBJ1-3, with 10 bases fitting TRBD1. With 7 bases clipped from V and 5 bases from J, the junction kept 8 bases outside the gene matches. From germline, CDR1 is LNHDA and CDR2 SQIVND (reference sequence). The CDR3 runs 15 residues. CDR3 DNA sequence: TGTGCCAGTACCATCCGGGACAGGGGTCGAAACACCATATATTTT. Its translation is CASTIRDRGRNTIYF.

Comment on this clonotype: Possible read error: a much larger clone is one base away. V and J are TRBV10-3 and TRBJ1-5; the D gene is possibly TRBD1 (5 bases). The germline gives CDR1 ENHRY, CDR2 SYGVKD. CDR3 length: 14 amino acids. Here the CDR3 DNA reads TGTGCCATCAGTGAGGGGGGGGTTAATCAGCCCCGGCATTTT. It translates to CAISEGGVNQPRHF.

The V call is TRBV6-6, the J call TRBJ2-5; the D call may be TRBD1 or TRBD2 (7 bases each). The CDR3 loop spans 16 amino acids. The germline V and J ends were trimmed by 6 bases and 2 bases, with 19 bases remaining between them. CDR1 is MNHNY and CDR2 is SVGAGI in the germline V gene (reference sequence). CDR3 DNA sequence: TGTGCCAGCAGCCCAGGGAGGGGGACAGAACAAGAGACCCAGTACTTC. Translation gives CASSPGRGTEQETQYF.

The V and J genes are TRBV10-3 and TRBJ2-7; D call uncertain. Germline V gene data show CDR1 as ENHRY and CDR2 as SYGVKD. The CDR3 has 13 amino acids. Deletions cut 0 bases from V and 1 base from J, with 4 bases between. The CDR3 here is CAISESASYEQYF. CDR3 nucleotide sequence: TGTGCCATCAGTGAGTCGGCTTCCTACGAGCAGTACTTC.

The table lists this clonotype with many counts. This chain uses TRBV7-6 with TRBJ2-3; possibly TRBD1 for D (6 bases). There are 13 residues in the CDR3. CDR1 SGHVS and CDR2 FNYEAQ come from the germline V gene. V lost 1 base and J lost 5, with 7 bases in between. DNA for the CDR3: TGTGCCAGCAGCTTAGGGGGGCAAGATACGCAGTATTTT. Protein: CASSLGGQDTQYF.

This clonotype was seen at least ten times. The V gene is TRBV7-9, the J gene TRBJ2-5; tentative D call: TRBD2 (6 bases). CDR1 SEHNR and CDR2 FQNEAQ come from the germline V gene (reference sequence). This CDR3 comprises 13 residues. With 4 bases removed from V and 2 bases from J, the gap between germline ends came to 8 bases. The CDR3 DNA reads as TGTGCCAGCAGCTCGGGAGTTCAAGAGACCCAGTACTTC. Protein sequence: CASSSGVQETQYF.

There are many counts of this clonotype. This sequence joins TRBV6-4 and TRBJ2-6, with D possibly called TRBD1 or TRBD2 (5 bases each). Germline V gives CDR1 MRHNA, CDR2 SNTAGT. There are 15 residues in the CDR3. The V end lost 2 bases, the J end lost 0 bases, and 5 bases lay between the germline ends. The chain's CDR3 is CASSDGGSGANVLTF. Here the CDR3 DNA reads TGTGCCAGCAGTGACGGGGGCTCTGGGGCCAACGTCCTGACTTTC.

About this clonotype itself: Here the CDR3 omits its conserved ending phenylalanine or tryptophan, so a read error is the likely source. The V call is TRBV7-2, the J call TRBJ2-7; TRBD2 agrees at 8 bases. V was clipped by 4 bases and J by 3 bases; unmatched bases: 14. The CDR3 covers 17 residues. The germline CDR1 and CDR2 sequences are SGHTA and FQGNSA. In DNA form, the CDR3 reads TGTGCCAGCAGCTCTTTACGGGGGGGTCGAACCAACTACGAGCAGTACTTA. Its protein is CASSSLRGGRTNYEQYL.

The chain couples TRBV27 to TRBJ2-5; 12 bases are shared with TRBD2. The CDR3 has 14 amino acids. V lost 6 bases, J lost 4 bases, and 3 bases stayed unmatched. Germline values: CDR1 MNHEY, CDR2 SMNVEV (reference sequence). The CDR3 nucleotides are TGTGCCAGCAGGCCTAGCGGGAGGGGAGAGACCCAGTACTTC. Its translation: CASRPSGRGETQYF.

This rearrangement joins TRBV19 to TRBJ1-1; D is unresolved. From germline, CDR1 is LNHDA and CDR2 SQIVND (reference sequence). The CDR3 totals 15 residues. The germline V and J ends were trimmed by 5 bases and 1 base, with 14 bases remaining between them. CDR3 coding DNA: TGTGCCAGTAGTGCGACCAGGTGGGGGAACACTGAAGCTTTCTTT. This codes for CASSATRWGNTEAFF.

The gene calls are TRBV6-1 and TRBJ2-1; D not resolved. The CDR3 is 12 residues long. V was clipped by 6 bases and J by 9 bases, with 12 bases between them. CDR1 and CDR2 from the germline V gene are MNHNS and SASEGT. CDR3 residues: CASRATDIEQFF. The CDR3 bases are TGTGCCAGCAGGGCAACCGACATTGAGCAGTTCTTC.

In its sample, this clonotype was seen many times. The chain recombines TRBV7-6 with TRBJ2-7; D is unclear. Looked up from germline, CDR1 is SGHVS and CDR2 is FNYEAQ. This CDR3 has 11 amino acids. V lost 1 base and J lost 9, with 7 bases in between. The CDR3 nucleotides are TGTGCCAGCAGCTTAGGACTGGGGCAGTACTTC. This translates into CASSLGLGQYF. The full variable domain, its missing parts supplied by reference TRBV7-6 and TRBJ2-7, is GAGVSQSPRYKVTKRGQDVALRCDPISGHVSLYWYRQALGQGPEFLTYFNYEAQQDKSGLPNDRFSAERPEGSISTLTIQRTEQRDSAMYRCASSLGLGQYFGPGTRLTVT.

This clonotype was counted a few times. The V and J genes are TRBV7-9 and TRBJ2-5, with D perhaps given as TRBD1 or TRBD2 (5 bases each). This CDR3 has 14 amino acids. The V end was cut by 5 bases, the J end by 1 base, with 11 bases between. Looked up from germline, CDR1 is SEHNR and CDR2 is FQNEAQ (reference sequence). CDR3 sequence: CASSGRDLQETQYF. The CDR3, as DNA: TGTGCCAGCAGCGGCCGGGACCTCCAAGAGACCCAGTACTTC.

This clonotype has a count of ten or more. The chain combines TRBV5-6 with TRBJ2-1; no firm D call. The germline gives CDR1 SGHDT, CDR2 YYEEEE. Deletions cut 3 bases from V and 2 bases from J, with 9 bases between. The CDR3 spans 14 residues. The CDR3 DNA is TGTGCCAGCAGCTACCGGGCCCCCTACAATGAGCAGTTCTTC. Translating it yields CASSYRAPYNEQFF.

The CDR3: CASSQDPPSNQETQYF. The CDR3 region has the DNA TGTGCCAGCAGCCAAGATCCCCCCAGTAACCAAGAGACCCAGTACTTC. This chain joins TRBV14 and TRBJ2-5; D is ambiguous. Germline CDR1 SGHDN, CDR2 FVKESK. This CDR3 has 16 residues. V was pared by 0 bases and J by 0 bases, with 11 bases between.

The chain is built from TRBV30 and TRBJ2-1; 7 bases are a match to TRBD1. The CDR3 has 13 residues. Germline V lookup: CDR1 GTSNPN, CDR2 SVGIG (reference sequence). J lost 5 bases, V lost 0 bases, and 1 base had no gene match. CDR3 nucleotide sequence: TGTGCCTGGAGTGTAGACAGGGACAATGAGCAGTTCTTC. This encodes CAWSVDRDNEQFF. The whole variable domain, remainder taken from reference TRBV30 and TRBJ2-1, is SQTIHQWPATLVQPVGSPLSLECTVEGTSNPNLYWYRQAAGRGLQLLFYSVGIGQISSEVPQNLSASRPQDRQFILSSKKLLLSDSGFYLCAWSVDRDNEQFFGPGTRLTVL.

This chain's CDR3 is CASSVGQGPSYTF. CDR3 in DNA: TGTGCCAGCAGCGTGGGACAGGGGCCTAGCTACACCTTC. This rearrangement joins TRBV9 to TRBJ1-2; 10 bases agree with TRBD1. The CDR3 has 13 residues. The trim removed 2 bases at V and 9 bases at J, leaving 4 bases unmatched. Germline V gene data show CDR1 as SGDLS and CDR2 as YYNGEE.

This clonotype was detected many times. In DNA, the CDR3 is TGTGCCAGCACCTCCGGCGGACTGTATAATTCACCCCTCCACTTT. It codes for CASTSGGLYNSPLHF. The rearrangement links TRBV6-5 to TRBJ1-6; D uncertain. Trimming took off 7 bases at V and 4 bases at J, with 14 bases between the two ends. The CDR3 contains 15 residues. Germline loops: CDR1 MNHEY, CDR2 SVGAGI.

The rearrangement uses TRBV28 and TRBJ1-1; TRBD1 agrees at 8 bases. CDR1 and CDR2 (germline): MDHEN, SYDVKM. The V and J ends lost 7 bases and 7 bases, in that order; junction bases with no gene match: 5. The CDR3 covers 12 residues. The CDR3 sequence is CASNDRGGEAFF. The CDR3 DNA reads TGTGCCAGCAACGACAGGGGTGGTGAAGCTTTCTTT.